The text below deals with one T cell receptor beta chain. The antigen is unknown. This sample is drawn from a study of cytomegalovirus exposure and HLA in healthy donors. Study-level findings and limits: Only CMV serostatus was available as immune exposure information. TCR association rates varied by HLA locus in a later analysis, with DRB1 highest and HLA-C lowest.

Primers included in the PCR were 60 Vbeta and 13 Jbeta primers. The table came from immunoSEQ multiplex PCR; TCRdb's copy has only in-frame clones and leaves some out. The repertoire holds 150,000 to 200,000 clones, about 90% seen once, with 0.9% to 1.2% in the top ten. Sequencing used PBMCs. This TCR derives from a boy between 2 and 10 years old in good health and CMV-seronegative.

DNA for the CDR3: TGTGCCAGTAAGGGGGCCCCCGGGGAGCTGTTTTTT. It encodes CASKGAPGELFF. This chain joins TRBV19 and TRBJ2-2, with 7 bases identical to TRBD1. The CDR3 is made up of 12 amino acids. The junction had 2 bases not matched to a gene; V was cut back by 7 bases and J by 6 bases. Germline-derived CDR1 and CDR2 are LNHDA and SQIVND (reference sequence).